These 28 T cell receptor beta chains came from one sample sequenced in a study of control samples from healthy donors and cancer patients. Assay used: immunoSEQ multiplex PCR; TCRdb lists only in-frame clones, some missing. This table has roughly 100,000 clones, around 83% appearing once. Sequencing used blood. The receptors were sampled from a woman aged 45-59 years in good health.

The gene calls are TRBV3-1 (or the pseudogene TRBV3-2) and TRBJ2-7, with D possibly TRBD2 on 6 matching bases. The CDR3 is 15 amino acids. Germline CDR1 is LGHDT and CDR2 is YNNKEL (reference sequence). The germline V and J ends were trimmed by 4 bases and 6 bases, with 19 bases remaining between them. The CDR3 protein is CASSPLPGTPGEQYF. The DNA of the CDR3 is TGTGCCAGCAGCCCTCTCCCCGGGACTCCCGGCGAGCAGTACTTC.

The rearrangement joins TRBV5-1 to TRBJ1-1; weak D call: TRBD1 (6 bases). CDR1 and CDR2 from the germline V gene are SGHRS and YFSETQ. CDR3 length equals 15 residues. V shed 3 bases and J shed 1 base, with 13 bases lying between them. CDR3 sequence: CASSWGDNQNTEAFF. CDR3 nucleotides: TGCGCCAGCAGCTGGGGGGACAACCAGAACACTGAAGCTTTCTTT.

The rearrangement uses TRBV12-5 and TRBJ2-3; 10 bases map to TRBD2. The junction had 3 bases not matched to a gene; V was cut back by 2 bases and J by 1 base. The CDR3 runs 16 residues. Germline V gives CDR1 LGHNT, CDR2 FRNRAP. Written as DNA, the CDR3 is TGTGCTAGTGGTTTGAGGCTAGCGGGAGGCACAGATACGCAGTATTTT. It is translated as CASGLRLAGGTDTQYF.

CDR3 bases: TGTGCCAGCAGAGGGCCGAACACTGAAGCTTTCTTT. Translation gives CASRGPNTEAFF. The V gene is TRBV6-5, the J gene TRBJ1-1; no reliable D call. The CDR3 is 12 residues long. V gave up 6 bases and J gave up 1 base, with 6 bases separating them. From germline, CDR1 is MNHEY and CDR2 SVGAGI.

The chain has TRBV7-9 and TRBJ1-2; TRBD1 might be the D (6 bases). With 5 bases removed from V and 2 bases from J, the gap between germline ends came to 9 bases. Germline CDR1 and CDR2: SEHNR and FQNEAQ (reference sequence). The CDR3 contains 13 residues. CDR3 in amino acids: CASSRDTNYGYTF. In nucleotides, the CDR3 is TGTGCCAGCAGCCGGGACACCAACTATGGCTACACCTTC.

CDR3 nucleotide sequence: TGCGCCAGCAGCCAGTGGGGGGGCAGGGAAACTGAAGCTTTCTTT. Protein: CASSQWGGRETEAFF. The chain links TRBV4-1 to TRBJ1-1; D is possibly TRBD1 (6 bases). The CDR3 length is 15 residues. CDR1 MGHRA and CDR2 YSYEKL come from the germline V gene. The V gene lost 3 bases and the J gene lost 5 bases, with 16 bases spanning the gap.

The V gene is TRBV18, the J gene TRBJ1-3, with D unresolved. Germline V gene sequence: CDR1 KGHSH, CDR2 LQKENI. This CDR3 is built from 15 residues. Trimming shortened V by 5 bases and J by 0 bases, and 11 bases separated the two germline ends. The CDR3 loop reads CASSSTLSSGNTIYF. The CDR3 nucleotides are TGTGCCAGCTCATCGACATTGAGCTCTGGAAACACCATATATTTT.

The chain employs TRBV11-2 and TRBJ1-5; 7 nucleotides align to TRBD1. Germline V gives CDR1 SGHAT, CDR2 FQNNGV. Germline trimming cut 5 bases from V and 5 bases from J; bases unmatched to any gene: 3. This CDR3 is built from 13 residues. The CDR3 DNA reads TGTGCCAGCAGCCTTGACAGGGATCAGCCCCAGCATTTT. The encoded protein is CASSLDRDQPQHF.

CDR3 coding DNA: TGTGCCAGCAGCTTATTTTGGCCAGCTTCGACCTACGAGCAGTACTTC. Protein sequence: CASSLFWPASTYEQYF. The chain joins TRBV7-2 to TRBJ2-7, with D unresolved. Germline V gene sequence: CDR1 SGHTA, CDR2 FQGNSA. The CDR3 contains 16 residues. V was shortened by 2 bases and J by 2 bases, with 16 bases between the two germline ends. The complete variable domain, with remaining parts taken from reference TRBV7-2 and TRBJ2-7, reads GAGVSQSPSNKVTEKGKDVELRCDPISGHTALYWYRQSLGQGLEFLIYFQGNSAPDKSGLPSDRFSAERTGGSVSTLTIQRTQQEDSAVYLCASSLFWPASTYEQYFGPGTRLTVT.

This clone was seen more than once but under ten times. V and J are TRBV19 and TRBJ2-7; 10 bases line up with TRBD2. The germline V gene has CDR1 LNHDA and CDR2 SQIVND (reference sequence). CDR3 length: 15 amino acids. V shed 2 bases, J shed 4 bases, and the junction held 5 bases outside the gene matches. CDR3 in DNA: TGTGCCAGTAGTATACTAGCGGGGGCCGATTACGAGCAGTACTTC. Protein: CASSILAGADYEQYF. Based on the CDR3 plus reference TRBV19 and TRBJ2-7, the full variable domain is DGGITQSPKYLFRKEGQNVTLSCEQNLNHDAMYWYRQDPGQGLRLIYYSQIVNDFQKGDIAEGYSVSREKKESFPLTVTSAQKNPTAFYLCASSILAGADYEQYFGPGTRLTVT.

This clone appeared a few times. The chain links TRBV4-1 to TRBJ1-5; tentatively, D is TRBD1 (5 bases). The germline CDR1 and CDR2 sequences are MGHRA and YSYEKL. Trimming took 0 bases from V and 1 from J, leaving 16 bases between them. The CDR3 length is 18 residues. The CDR3 sequence is CASSQDQFVAGSNQPQHF. The CDR3 DNA sequence: TGCGCCAGCAGCCAAGATCAATTCGTGGCAGGGAGCAATCAGCCCCAGCATTTT.

This chain joins TRBV7-8 and TRBJ1-2; tentative D call: TRBD1 (5 bases). Trimming left V 1 base short and J 4 bases short, with 16 bases between. This CDR3 contains 16 residues. The germline V gene has CDR1 SGHVS and CDR2 FQNEAQ. Here the CDR3 DNA reads TGTGCCAGCAGCTTAGAAGGGGTAGGGCAGAGCTATGGCTACACCTTC. Translating gives CASSLEGVGQSYGYTF. Filled out from reference TRBV7-8 and TRBJ1-2, the complete variable domain reads GAGVSQSPRYKVAKRGQDVALRCDPISGHVSLFWYQQALGQGPEFLTYFQNEAQLDKSGLPSDRFFAERPEGSVSTLKIQRTQQEDSAVYLCASSLEGVGQSYGYTFGSGTRLTVV.

The V and J genes are TRBV11-2 and TRBJ2-7; D remains ambiguous. The CDR3 spans 13 residues. V was pared by 1 base and J by 3 bases, with 7 bases between. Per germline, CDR1 SGHAT and CDR2 FQNNGV. The CDR3 loop reads CASSLGHLYEQYF. The DNA for the CDR3 is TGTGCCAGCAGCTTAGGCCACCTCTACGAGCAGTACTTC.

This clone was picked up a small number of times. The chain uses TRBV7-9 and TRBJ1-6, with 12 bases identical to TRBD1. This CDR3 comprises 18 residues. The trim removed 4 bases at V and 0 bases at J, leaving 4 bases unmatched. Germline CDR1 and CDR2: SEHNR and FQNEAQ (reference sequence). The CDR3 sequence: CASSWDRGPSSYNSPLHF. The DNA of the CDR3 is TGTGCCAGCAGCTGGGACAGGGGGCCTTCCTCCTATAATTCACCCCTCCACTTT.

V gene TRBV7-2 combines with J gene TRBJ2-1; 7 bases line up with TRBD2. The V gene's germline CDR1 is SGHTA and CDR2 FQGNSA. J gave up 6 bases and V 2 bases, and 4 bases lay outside the gene matches. The CDR3 length is 14 residues. The DNA for the CDR3 is TGTGCCAGCAGCTTAACCGGACTAGTCAATGAGCAGTTCTTC. Translation: CASSLTGLVNEQFF. Full variable domain (missing parts from reference TRBV7-2 and TRBJ2-1): GAGVSQSPSNKVTEKGKDVELRCDPISGHTALYWYRQSLGQGLEFLIYFQGNSAPDKSGLPSDRFSAERTGGSVSTLTIQRTQQEDSAVYLCASSLTGLVNEQFFGPGTRLTVL.

This chain links TRBV6-2 or TRBV6-3 with TRBJ1-5; TRBD1 might be the D (5 bases). This CDR3 spans 17 amino acids. V lost 6 bases to trimming and J lost 0 bases, with 18 bases between them. Germline loops: CDR1 MNHEY, CDR2 SVGEGT. DNA for the CDR3: TGTGCCAGCAGCCCAGGCAGGGCGATATATAGCAATCAGCCCCAGCATTTT. Amino acid sequence: CASSPGRAIYSNQPQHF.

V is TRBV28 and J is TRBJ1-3; TRBD1 might be the D (5 bases). V was cut by 6 bases and J by 0 bases, with 12 bases left in between. The CDR3 spans 15 residues. Germline V gene lookup returns CDR1 MDHEN and CDR2 SYDVKM. The CDR3 DNA reads as TGTGCCAGCAGGACGGCGGGGGTCTCTGGAAACACCATATATTTT. It yields the protein CASRTAGVSGNTIYF.

The table lists this clone with a few counts. This chain joins TRBV19 and TRBJ1-1; D is ambiguous. The CDR3 is 14 residues long. Germline V gene lookup returns CDR1 LNHDA and CDR2 SQIVND (reference sequence). V lost 5 bases to trimming and J lost 6 bases, with 16 bases between them. The CDR3 sequence: CASSPGSARAEAFF. As DNA, the CDR3 is TGTGCCAGTAGTCCGGGCTCCGCGAGGGCTGAAGCTTTCTTT.

V gene TRBV18 combines with J gene TRBJ2-1; TRBD2 aligns across 10 bases. This CDR3 region has 14 residues. Germline CDR1 is KGHSH and CDR2 is LQKENI. Losses at the gene ends were 5 bases for V and 9 bases for J; bases not matched to a gene: 7. CDR3 loop: CASSSLAGEVEQFF. The CDR3 DNA reads TGTGCCAGCTCATCGCTAGCGGGAGAGGTTGAGCAGTTCTTC.

The chain couples TRBV7-8 to TRBJ2-7, with D uncertain. CDR3 size: 13 residues. The germline gives CDR1 SGHVS, CDR2 FQNEAQ. V dropped 3 bases and J dropped 3 bases, with 9 bases sitting between them. As DNA, the CDR3 is TGTGCCAGCAGCTTCCCCCTTGTCTACGAGCAGTACTTC. As protein: CASSFPLVYEQYF. Full variable domain (missing parts from reference TRBV7-8 and TRBJ2-7): GAGVSQSPRYKVAKRGQDVALRCDPISGHVSLFWYQQALGQGPEFLTYFQNEAQLDKSGLPSDRFFAERPEGSVSTLKIQRTQQEDSAVYLCASSFPLVYEQYFGPGTRLTVT.

This chain joins TRBV11-2 and TRBJ2-1; 9 nucleotides align to TRBD2. Trimming took 5 bases from V and 8 from J; bases not matched to a gene: 10. This CDR3 contains 15 residues. The V gene's germline CDR1 is SGHAT and CDR2 FQNNGV. The CDR3, as DNA: TGTGCCAGCAGCCTTAGCGGGGGACCCTTCCATGAGCAGTTCTTC. This encodes CASSLSGGPFHEQFF.

V and J are TRBV25-1 and TRBJ2-5; possibly TRBD1 or TRBD2 for D (5 bases each). From germline, CDR1 is MGHDK and CDR2 SYGVNS. Trimming removed 3 bases at V and 5 bases at J, with 16 bases between. The CDR3 extends over 15 amino acids. The CDR3 sequence: CASSDPRRGVETQYF. CDR3 DNA: TGTGCCAGCAGTGATCCCCGGCGAGGGGTCGAGACCCAGTACTTC.

The chain recombines TRBV6-1 with TRBJ1-4; tentatively, D is TRBD1 (6 bases). The CDR3 contains 15 residues. Between the trimmed V and J ends, which lost 2 bases and 8 bases, there was a span of 15 bases. Germline V CDR1 and CDR2: MNHNS, SASEGT. CDR3 residues: CASSETDSILEKLFF. The CDR3 DNA follows: TGTGCCAGCAGTGAAACGGACAGTATTTTAGAAAAACTGTTTTTT.

This clone was detected a few times. The chain uses TRBV9 and TRBJ2-7; D unclear. V lost 4 bases and J 7 bases, leaving 15 bases between the germline ends. The germline gives CDR1 SGDLS, CDR2 YYNGEE. The CDR3 is 13 residues long. In nucleotides, the CDR3 is TGTGCCAGCAGCCCATCAACTCTGGGTGAGCAGTACTTC. This codes for CASSPSTLGEQYF. The whole variable domain, remainder taken from reference TRBV9 and TRBJ2-7, is DSGVTQTPKHLITATGQRVTLRCSPRSGDLSVYWYQQSLDQGLQFLIQYYNGEERAKGNILERFSAQQFPDLHSELNLSSLELGDSALYFCASSPSTLGEQYFGPGTRLTVT.

The chain couples TRBV19 to TRBJ1-5, with D perhaps matching TRBD1 (6 bases). V was pared by 3 bases and J by 5 bases, with 17 bases between. In germline, CDR1 is LNHDA, CDR2 SQIVND (reference sequence). The length of the CDR3 is 16 residues. CDR3 amino acids: CASSMLGGKFHQPQHF. In DNA, the CDR3 is TGTGCCAGTAGTATGCTCGGGGGCAAATTTCATCAGCCCCAGCATTTT.

This chain links TRBV3-1 (or the pseudogene TRBV3-2) with TRBJ2-5; D remains unclear. CDR1 and CDR2 from the germline V gene are LGHDT and YNNKEL (reference sequence). The CDR3 has 18 residues. Deletions cut 6 bases from V and 4 bases from J, with 27 bases between. The CDR3: CASRRIFRAASQRETQYF. DNA of the CDR3: TGTGCCAGCAGACGCATCTTTCGGGCAGCCTCTCAGCGAGAGACCCAGTACTTC.

The chain links TRBV28 to TRBJ2-3, with 9 bases identical to TRBD2. This CDR3 contains 15 residues. CDR1 is MDHEN, CDR2 SYDVKM, per germline. The junction had 5 bases not matched to a gene; V was cut back by 2 bases and J by 5 bases. The CDR3 is CASSLAGGPGDTQYF. The CDR3 nucleotides are TGTGCCAGCAGTTTAGCGGGAGGGCCTGGAGATACGCAGTATTTT.

The genes are TRBV11-2 and TRBJ1-4; 9 bases agree with TRBD1. This CDR3 contains 15 residues. Germline lookup yields CDR1 SGHAT and CDR2 FQNNGV. V dropped 5 bases and J dropped 7; count of bases not matched to a gene: 8. DNA for the CDR3: TGTGCCAGCAGCCAATACAGGGGGCGTCCTGAAAAACTGTTTTTT. It yields the protein CASSQYRGRPEKLFF.